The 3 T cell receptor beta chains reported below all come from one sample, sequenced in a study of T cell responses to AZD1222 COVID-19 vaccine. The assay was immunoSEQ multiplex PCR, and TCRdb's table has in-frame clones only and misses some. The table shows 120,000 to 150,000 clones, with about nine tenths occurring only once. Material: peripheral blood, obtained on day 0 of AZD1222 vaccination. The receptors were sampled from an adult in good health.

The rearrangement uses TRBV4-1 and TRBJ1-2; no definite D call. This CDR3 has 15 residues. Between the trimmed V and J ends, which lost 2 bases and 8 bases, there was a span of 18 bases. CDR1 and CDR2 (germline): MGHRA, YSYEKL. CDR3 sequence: CASSQPGRRPEGYTF. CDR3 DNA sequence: TGCGCCAGCAGCCAACCCGGACGGAGGCCAGAGGGCTACACCTTC.

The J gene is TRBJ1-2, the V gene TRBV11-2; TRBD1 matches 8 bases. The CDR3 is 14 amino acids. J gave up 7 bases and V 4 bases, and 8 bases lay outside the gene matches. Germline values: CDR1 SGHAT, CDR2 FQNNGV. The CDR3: CASSWRDRNRGYTF. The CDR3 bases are TGTGCCAGCAGCTGGAGGGACAGGAATCGTGGCTACACCTTC.

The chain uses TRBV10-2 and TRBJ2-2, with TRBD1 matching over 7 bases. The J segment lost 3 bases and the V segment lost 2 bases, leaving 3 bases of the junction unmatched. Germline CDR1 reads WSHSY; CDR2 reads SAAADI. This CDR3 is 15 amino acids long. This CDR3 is CASSEHQGDTGELFF. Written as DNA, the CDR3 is TGCGCCAGCAGTGAGCACCAGGGGGACACCGGGGAGCTGTTTTTT.